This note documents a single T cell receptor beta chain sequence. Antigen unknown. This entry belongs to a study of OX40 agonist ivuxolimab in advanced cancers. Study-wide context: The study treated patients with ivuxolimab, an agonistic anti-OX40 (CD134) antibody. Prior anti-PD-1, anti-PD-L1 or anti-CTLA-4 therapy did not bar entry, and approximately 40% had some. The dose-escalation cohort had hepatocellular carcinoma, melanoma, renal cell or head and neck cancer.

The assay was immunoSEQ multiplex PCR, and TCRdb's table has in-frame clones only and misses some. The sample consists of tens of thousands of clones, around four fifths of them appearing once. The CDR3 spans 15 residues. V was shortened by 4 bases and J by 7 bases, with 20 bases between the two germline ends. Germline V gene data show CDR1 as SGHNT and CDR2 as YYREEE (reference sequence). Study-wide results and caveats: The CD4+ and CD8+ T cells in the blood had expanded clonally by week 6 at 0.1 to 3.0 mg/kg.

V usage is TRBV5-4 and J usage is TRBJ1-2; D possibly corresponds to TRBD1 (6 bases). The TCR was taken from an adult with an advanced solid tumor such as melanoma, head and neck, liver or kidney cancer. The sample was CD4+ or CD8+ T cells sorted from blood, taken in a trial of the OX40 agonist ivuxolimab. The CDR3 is CASSARDIPSRGYTF. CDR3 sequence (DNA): TGTGCCAGCAGCGCACGGGACATCCCGTCGCGTGGCTACACCTTC.